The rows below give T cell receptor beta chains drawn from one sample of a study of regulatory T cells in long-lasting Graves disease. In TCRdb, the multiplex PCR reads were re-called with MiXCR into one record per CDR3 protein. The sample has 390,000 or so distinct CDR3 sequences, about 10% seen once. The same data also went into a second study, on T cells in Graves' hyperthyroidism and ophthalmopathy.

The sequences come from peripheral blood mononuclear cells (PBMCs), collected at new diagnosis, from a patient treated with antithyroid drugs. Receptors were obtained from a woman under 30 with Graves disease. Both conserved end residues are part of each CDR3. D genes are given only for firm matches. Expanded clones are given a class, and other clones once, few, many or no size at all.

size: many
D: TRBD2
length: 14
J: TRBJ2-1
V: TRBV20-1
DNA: TGCAGTGCCCTAGCGGGCGGGGTCTACAATGAGCAGTTCTTC
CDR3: CSALAGGVYNEQFF

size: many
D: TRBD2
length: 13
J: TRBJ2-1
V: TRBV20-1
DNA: TGCAGTGCTAGTAGCGGGAGCGATCTTGAGCAGTTCTTC
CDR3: CSASSGSDLEQFF

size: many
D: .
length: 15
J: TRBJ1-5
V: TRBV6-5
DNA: TGTGCCAGCAGTTACTCGTCCGAGGGCAATCAGCCCCAGCATTTT
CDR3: CASSYSSEGNQPQHF

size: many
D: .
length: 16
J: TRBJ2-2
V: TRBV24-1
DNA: TGTGCCACCAGTGATCCCTGGGGGAAAAACACCGGGGAGCTGTTTTTT
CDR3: CATSDPWGKNTGELFF

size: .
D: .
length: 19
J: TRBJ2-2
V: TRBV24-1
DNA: TGTGCCACCAGTGGCCTAGATGAACAGGGCATTGCTGACACCGGGGAGCTGTTTTTT
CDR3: CATSGLDEQGIADTGELFF

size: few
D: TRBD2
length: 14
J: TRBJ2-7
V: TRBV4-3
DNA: TGCGCCAGCAGCCGCGGTCGCGGGAGCTACGAGCAGTACTTC
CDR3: CASSRGRGSYEQYF

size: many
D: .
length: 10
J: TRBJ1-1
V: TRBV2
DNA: TGTGCCAGCAGTCCGAGGGATTCGCTTTTT
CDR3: CASSPRDSLF

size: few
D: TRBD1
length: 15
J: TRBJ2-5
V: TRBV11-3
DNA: TGTGCCAGCAGCTTCGGGACAGGGGAACAAAAGACCCAGTACTTC
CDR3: CASSFGTGEQKTQYF

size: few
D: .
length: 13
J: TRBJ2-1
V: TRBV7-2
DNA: TGTGCCAGCAGCTTAATTCCGGGGAATGAGCAGTTCTTC
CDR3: CASSLIPGNEQFF

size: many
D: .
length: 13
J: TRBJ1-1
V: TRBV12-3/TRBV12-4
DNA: TGTGCCAGCAGTTTATGGGAAGGACCTGAAGCTTTCTTT
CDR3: CASSLWEGPEAFF

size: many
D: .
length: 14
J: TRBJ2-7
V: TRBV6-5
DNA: TGTGCCAGCAGTTACTCTTCTAGCTCCTACGAGCAGTACTTC
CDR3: CASSYSSSSYEQYF

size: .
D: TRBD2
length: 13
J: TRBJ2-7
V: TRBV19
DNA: TGTGCCAGTTCCGAGCGGGAGGGCTACGAGCAGTACTTC
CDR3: CASSEREGYEQYF